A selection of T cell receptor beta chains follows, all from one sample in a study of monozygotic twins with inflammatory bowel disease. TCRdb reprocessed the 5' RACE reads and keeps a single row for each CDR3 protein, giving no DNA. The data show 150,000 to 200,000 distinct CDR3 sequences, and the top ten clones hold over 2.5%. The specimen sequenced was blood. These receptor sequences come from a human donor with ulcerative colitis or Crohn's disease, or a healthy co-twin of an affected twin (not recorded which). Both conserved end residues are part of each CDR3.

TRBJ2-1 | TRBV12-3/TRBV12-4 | CASSLKGYNEQFF
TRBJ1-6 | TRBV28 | CASRTIVIGNSPLHF
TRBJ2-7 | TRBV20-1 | CSARGRGGNSYEQYF
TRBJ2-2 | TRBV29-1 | CSVGPGTPNTGELFF
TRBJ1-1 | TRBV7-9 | CASSLRGQLNTEAFF
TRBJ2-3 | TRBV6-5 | CASSLVPGQANTDTQYF
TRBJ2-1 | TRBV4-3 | CASSQDLIAGYNEQFF
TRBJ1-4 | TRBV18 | CASSPSTGTNEKLFF
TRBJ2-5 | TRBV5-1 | CASSLETRPRETQYF
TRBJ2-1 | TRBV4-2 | CASSPSTPLRDNEQFF
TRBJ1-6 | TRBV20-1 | CSARSQFGYNSPLHF
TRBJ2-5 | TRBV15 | CATSREPGTQETHYF
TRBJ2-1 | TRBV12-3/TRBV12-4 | CASSLMGANEQFF
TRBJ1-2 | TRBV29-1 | CSVESGAGYGYTF
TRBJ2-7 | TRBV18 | CASSQLAESYEQYF
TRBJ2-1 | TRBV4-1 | CASSRQRADNEQFF
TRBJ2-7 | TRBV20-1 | CSARRDSGTYEQYF
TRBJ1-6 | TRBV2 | CASTTNPGPHF
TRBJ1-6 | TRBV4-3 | CASSQDSSPLHF
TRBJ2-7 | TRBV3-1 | CASSRDRPPSYEQYF